These 27 T cell receptor beta chains came from one sample sequenced in a study of T cells in Graves' hyperthyroidism and ophthalmopathy. Amplification targeted TCR beta CDR3 regions from RNA transcripts. Primed by the HTBI set, a first-round RT-PCR was run on the TCR CDR3. MiXCR, applied by TCRdb to the multiplex PCR reads, yields one record per CDR3 protein. The table lists around 340,000 distinct CDR3 sequences, about 17% of them singletons. The source material was blood. These receptors originate from a woman younger than 45 with Graves' hyperthyroidism that later progressed to Graves' ophthalmopathy.

This sequence joins TRBV10-2 and TRBJ2-1, with TRBD2 identical over 10 bases. Germline CDR1 WSHSY, CDR2 SAAADI. The CDR3 sequence is 15 residues long. The J segment lost 3 bases and the V segment lost 10 bases, leaving 9 bases of the junction unmatched. The CDR3 DNA reads TGCGCCACGGCCCTAGCGGGGGCCCACTACAATGAGCAGTTCTTC. This gives the protein CATALAGAHYNEQFF.

This clonotype was seen ten or more times. The CDR3 spells CAISSQGAGGTEAFF. In DNA form, the CDR3 reads TGTGCCATCAGTTCCCAGGGGGCTGGAGGCACTGAAGCTTTCTTT. The chain recombines TRBV10-3 with TRBJ1-1; 8 nucleotides line up with TRBD1. V lost 5 bases to trimming and J lost 4 bases; unmatched junction nucleotides: 9. Germline V lookup: CDR1 ENHRY, CDR2 SYGVKD. There are 15 residues in the CDR3.

This clonotype occurred a few times. One junction end disagrees with the germline gene, perhaps due to a read error. The rearrangement links TRBV6-2 or TRBV6-3 to TRBJ1-2; D ambiguous. The germline gives CDR1 MNHEY, CDR2 SVGEGT. The CDR3 has 14 residues. The CDR3 DNA sequence: TGTGTCAGCAGTTACTCTGGATCTAACTATGGCTACACCTTC. Translating it yields CVSSYSGSNYGYTF.

The J gene is TRBJ2-1, the V gene TRBV6-8; D is tentatively TRBD1 or TRBD2 (5 bases each). The CDR3 sequence is 22 residues long. The germline V and J ends were trimmed by 5 bases and 0 bases, with 32 bases remaining between them. Germline V CDR1 and CDR2: MNHGY, SAAAGT. In DNA form, the CDR3 reads TGTGCCAGCAGTGCCTACCCGGCGGGCAGGGTAGAGCGATCGAGCTCCTACAATGAGCAGTTCTTC. Its protein product is CASSAYPAGRVERSSSYNEQFF.

The CDR3 nucleotides are TGTGCCAGCAGTGTCGCCCACAACACCGGGGAGCTGTTTTTT. Translating it yields CASSVAHNTGELFF. This chain links TRBV6-2 or TRBV6-3 with TRBJ2-2; D gene unclear. Germline values: CDR1 MNHEY, CDR2 SVGEGT. V lost 5 bases and J 2 bases, leaving 9 bases between the germline ends. The length of the CDR3 is 14 residues.

At least ten counts were recorded for this clonotype. The rearrangement links TRBV10-1 to TRBJ2-1; D unclear. The V end was cut by 3 bases, the J end by 0 bases, with 9 bases between. CDR1 and CDR2 (germline): WNHNN, SYGVQD (reference sequence). The CDR3 is 15 residues long. CDR3 amino acids: CASSDKVGSYNEQFF. CDR3 in DNA: TGCGCCAGCAGTGATAAGGTGGGCTCCTACAATGAGCAGTTCTTC.

This clonotype has ten or more counts. J is TRBJ2-1 and V is TRBV11-2; no reliable D call. Germline CDR1 is SGHAT and CDR2 is FQNNGV. The CDR3 spans 14 residues. Deletions cut 1 base from V and 4 bases from J, with 8 bases between. The CDR3: CASSLGFGYNEQFF. The CDR3 bases are TGTGCCAGCAGCTTAGGATTCGGATACAATGAGCAGTTCTTC.

This clonotype was counted ten times or more. The V gene is TRBV3-1, the J gene TRBJ1-1; D not certain. Germline V CDR1 and CDR2: LGHDT, YNNKEL (reference sequence). V was shortened by 2 bases and J by 1 base, with 5 bases between the two germline ends. The CDR3 runs to 13 residues. CDR3 DNA sequence: TGTGCCAGCAGCCAAACCACGAACACTGAAGCTTTCTTT. Translated, it gives CASSQTTNTEAFF.

This clonotype has ten or more counts. This sequence joins TRBV18 and TRBJ2-3, with TRBD1 matching over 10 bases. CDR3 length: 17 amino acids. V trimming: 2 bases; J trimming: 3 bases; junction bases outside the gene matches: 8. Germline CDR1 KGHSH, CDR2 LQKENI. Here the CDR3 DNA reads TGTGCCAGCTCACCATCCGGACAGGGGGTTGGTACAGATACGCAGTATTTT. Protein: CASSPSGQGVGTDTQYF.

The chain uses TRBV2 and TRBJ1-1; tentatively, D is TRBD1 (5 bases). Between the trimmed V and J ends, which lost 6 bases and 10 bases, there was a span of 18 bases. This CDR3 is 13 amino acids long. The germline V gene has CDR1 SNHLY and CDR2 FYNNEI. The CDR3 sequence is CASSLTAGPLAFF. CDR3 DNA sequence: TGTGCCAGCAGCTTAACCGCAGGGCCGCTAGCTTTCTTT. The variable domain in full, completed from reference TRBV2 and TRBJ1-1, reads EPEVTQTPSHQVTQMGQEVILRCVPISNHLYFYWYRQILGQKVEFLVSFYNNEISEKSEIFDDQFSVERPDGSNFTLKIRSTKLEDSAMYFCASSLTAGPLAFFGQGTRLTVV.

The sample holds many counts of this clonotype. In nucleotides, the CDR3 is TGTGCCAGCAGCCGGACTAGCGGGGGGTATCAAGAGACCCAGTACTTC. Its translation is CASSRTSGGYQETQYF. The chain has TRBV12-3 or TRBV12-4 and TRBJ2-5; the match to TRBD2 covers 14 bases. This CDR3 region has 16 residues. Unmatched junction bases numbered 5, after V lost 6 bases and J lost 2 bases.

This clonotype was found many times. The gene calls are TRBV14 and TRBJ2-1, with 9 bases aligning to TRBD2. The CDR3 is 12 amino acids. V gave up 4 bases and J gave up 10 bases; unmatched junction bases: 2. Germline loops: CDR1 SGHDN, CDR2 FVKESK. CDR3 region: CASSRSGREQFF. The CDR3 DNA is TGTGCCAGCAGCCGGAGCGGGAGGGAGCAGTTCTTC.

With regard to this clonotype: One junction end does not reproduce the germline sequence, and a read error may be involved. The chain has TRBV20-1 and TRBJ1-6; D not certain. The CDR3 extends over 17 amino acids. The V gene's germline CDR1 is DFQATT and CDR2 SNEGSKA (reference sequence). In DNA form, the CDR3 reads TGCAGTGCTAGAGACAAGGACCGGGAATCGTATAATTCACCCCTCCGCTTT. This translates into CSARDKDRESYNSPLRF.

V and J are TRBV19 and TRBJ1-2, with TRBD1 identical over 7 bases. Germline CDR1 LNHDA, CDR2 SQIVND (reference sequence). V shed 5 bases, J shed 6 bases, and the junction held 9 bases outside the gene matches. The CDR3 contains 14 residues. The CDR3 bases are TGTGCCAGTAGTCAACGACAGGGTCCGGATGGCTACACCTTC. Translated, it gives CASSQRQGPDGYTF.

Comment on this clonotype: The conserved closing phenylalanine or tryptophan is absent in this CDR3, likely reflecting a read error. This chain connects TRBV7-2 to TRBJ1-3; 7 bases are shared with TRBD1. The CDR3 sequence is 14 residues long. The germline V gene encodes CDR1 SGHTA and CDR2 FQGNSA. The J segment lost 7 bases and the V segment lost 4 bases, leaving 7 bases of the junction unmatched. The CDR3 nucleotides read TGTGCCAGCAGCTCGGGGACAGTCGGGAACACCATATATGTT. Amino acids: CASSSGTVGNTIYV.

Comments on this clonotype: One end of the junction does not line up with germline, which may come from a read error. The J gene is TRBJ2-3, the V gene TRBV27; no clear D. The CDR3 consists of 13 residues. Germline V CDR1 and CDR2: MNHEY, SMNVEV (reference sequence). Written as DNA, the CDR3 is TGTGCCAGCGGTTTGGACGGGACAGATACGCAGTATTTT. Its protein product is CASGLDGTDTQYF.

This clonotype was recorded once. The chain joins TRBV6-5 to TRBJ1-4, with D possibly matching TRBD1 (5 bases). Deletions cut 0 bases from V and 8 bases from J, with 10 bases between. Per the germline V gene, CDR1 is MNHEY and CDR2 is SVGAGI. The CDR3 consists of 14 residues. The CDR3 bases are TGTGCCAGCAGTTACTCGCAGGGAGGCGAAAAACTGTTTTTT. Translation gives CASSYSQGGEKLFF.

In this sample, this clonotype turned up a few times. This could be a read error, since a much larger clone is one nucleotide away. J is TRBJ2-2 and V is TRBV24-1, with TRBD2 as a possible D gene (6 bases). This CDR3 spans 13 amino acids. Germline CDR1 reads KGHDR; CDR2 reads SFDVKD. In DNA form, the CDR3 reads TGTGCCACCAGTCCCTCCGTAGGCGGGGAGCCGTTTTTT. Protein product: CATSPSVGGEPFF.

At least ten counts were recorded for this clonotype. V usage is TRBV3-1 and J usage is TRBJ2-7; possibly TRBD1 for D (5 bases). With 4 bases removed from V and 5 bases from J, the gap between germline ends came to 12 bases. The CDR3 extends over 13 amino acids. CDR1 is LGHDT and CDR2 is YNNKEL in the germline V gene (reference sequence). CDR3 in amino acids: CASSLQSGNEQYF. The CDR3 nucleotides read TGTGCCAGCAGCCTACAATCAGGGAACGAGCAGTACTTC.

The V call is TRBV5-6, the J call TRBJ1-1; the match to TRBD1 covers 10 bases. The CDR3 runs to 14 residues. J lost 7 bases, V lost 4 bases, and 7 bases had no gene match. Looked up from germline, CDR1 is SGHDT and CDR2 is YYEEEE. The CDR3 sequence: CASSDDRGQSEAFF. The CDR3 region has the DNA TGTGCCAGCAGCGATGACAGGGGGCAGAGTGAAGCTTTCTTT.

This clonotype was seen more than once but under ten times. V usage is TRBV29-1 and J usage is TRBJ1-1, with D maybe TRBD1 (6 bases). This CDR3 is built from 15 residues. The V end lost 3 bases, the J end lost 4 bases, and 18 bases lay between the germline ends. CDR1 is SQVTM and CDR2 is ANQGSEA in the germline V gene. CDR3 residues: CSVESGRQARTEAFF. CDR3 DNA: TGCAGCGTTGAGTCGGGGAGACAGGCACGCACTGAAGCTTTCTTT.

This clonotype was seen many times. The DNA of the CDR3 is TGTGCCAGTAGTACTCCGTACAAGACAGTGAACACTGAAGCTTTCTTT. Translated, it gives CASSTPYKTVNTEAFF. J is TRBJ1-1 and V is TRBV19; TRBD1 might be the D (5 bases). The V gene's germline CDR1 is LNHDA and CDR2 SQIVND (reference sequence). The CDR3 extends over 16 amino acids. The V and J ends lost 4 bases and 0 bases respectively, with 15 bases between them. The variable domain in full, with the rest retrieved from reference TRBV19 and TRBJ1-1, is DGGITQSPKYLFRKEGQNVTLSCEQNLNHDAMYWYRQDPGQGLRLIYYSQIVNDFQKGDIAEGYSVSREKKESFPLTVTSAQKNPTAFYLCASSTPYKTVNTEAFFGQGTRLTVV.

This clonotype came up many times. The gene calls are TRBV12-3 or TRBV12-4 and TRBJ1-3, with TRBD1 matching 7 bases. Trimming removed 3 bases from V and 4 bases from J; junction bases left unmatched: 3. The CDR3 totals 14 residues. The CDR3 bases are TGTGCCAGCAGTTTGACAGGGACCGGAAACACCATATATTTT. Encoded protein: CASSLTGTGNTIYF.

For this clonotype: The DNA is omitted, as the CDR3 cannot be located on it reliably, and the CDR3 follows TCRdb's listing. The chain employs TRBV12-3 or TRBV12-4 and TRBJ2-1; TRBD1, the table's D call, lacks a check against the DNA. 21 amino acids form the CDR3, both terminal residues included. The CDR3 region is CASRPRDTYEQYFGPGNEQFF.

This clonotype was detected ten times or more. J is TRBJ1-2 and V is TRBV12-3 or TRBV12-4, with 8 positions matching TRBD1. V shed 0 bases, J shed 8 bases, and the junction held 8 bases outside the gene matches. The CDR3 is 15 amino acids. CDR3 loop: CASSLAFRTGFGYTF. CDR3 coding DNA: TGTGCCAGCAGTTTAGCGTTCCGGACAGGGTTCGGCTACACCTTC.

This clonotype was detected ten times or more. The V call is TRBV28, the J call TRBJ2-7; no reliable D call. In germline, CDR1 is MDHEN, CDR2 SYDVKM. The CDR3 is made up of 14 amino acids. V gave up 3 bases and J gave up 2 bases, with 11 bases separating them. This CDR3 is CASSFMLITYEQYF. DNA of the CDR3: TGTGCCAGCAGTTTTATGTTGATAACCTACGAGCAGTACTTC.

This clonotype was observed many times. The gene calls are TRBV2 and TRBJ2-7; D assignment may be TRBD1 or TRBD2 (5 bases each). V shed 6 bases and J shed 3 bases, with 9 bases lying between them. This CDR3 is built from 12 residues. Germline CDR1 and CDR2: SNHLY and FYNNEI. Here the CDR3 reads CASSGDGYEQYF. CDR3 in DNA: TGTGCCAGCAGCGGGGACGGCTACGAGCAGTACTTC. The full variable domain, in which reference TRBV2 and TRBJ2-7 provide the parts outside the CDR3, is EPEVTQTPSHQVTQMGQEVILRCVPISNHLYFYWYRQILGQKVEFLVSFYNNEISEKSEIFDDQFSVERPDGSNFTLKIRSTKLEDSAMYFCASSGDGYEQYFGPGTRLTVT.